Listed below are T cell receptor beta chains from one sample, sequenced in a study of blood T cell repertoires in COVID-19. Method: immunoSEQ multiplex PCR; TCRdb's copy keeps in-frame clones and lacks some. The sample holds 150,000 to 200,000 clones, more than 70% seen once. Material: peripheral blood. The receptors stem from a human donor in a cohort sampled during active COVID-19. CDR3s include the opening cysteine and the closing phenylalanine or tryptophan. A D gene is named only where the DNA matches it firmly. Clone size appears in some rows only: once, few, many, or a class for an expanded clone.

J | size | D | V | CDR3 | DNA
TRBJ2-7 | NA | TRBD2 | TRBV6-4 | CASSGAPPRGSRYEQYF | TGTGCCAGCAGTGGCGCTCCCCCCCGCGGGAGTAGGTACGAGCAGTACTTC
TRBJ2-2 | NA | TRBD2 | TRBV29-1 | CSVTRLADTGELFF | TGCAGCGTTACCAGACTAGCGGACACCGGGGAGCTGTTTTTT
TRBJ2-1 | NA | TRBD2 | TRBV28 | CASSSWTSGRNSSYNEQFF | TGTGCCAGCAGTTCCTGGACTAGCGGGAGGAACAGCTCCTACAATGAGCAGTTCTTC
TRBJ2-5 | NA | TRBD2 | TRBV5-4 | CASRPGTGRGGKETQYF | TGTGCCAGCCGCCCGGGTACAGGGCGGGGGGGCAAAGAGACCCAGTACTTC
TRBJ2-7 | NA | TRBD2 | TRBV6-2/TRBV6-3 | CASSYSTSGGYEQYF | TGTGCCAGCAGTTACTCGACTAGCGGGGGGTACGAGCAGTACTTC
TRBJ2-1 | NA | NA | TRBV6-2/TRBV6-3 | CASSYPGYNEQFF | TGTGCCAGCAGTTACCCCGGCTACAATGAGCAGTTCTTC
TRBJ2-3 | NA | NA | TRBV5-1 | CASSFGPLAGGTDTQYF | TGCGCCAGCAGCTTTGGCCCCCTAGCTGGAGGCACAGATACGCAGTATTTT
TRBJ2-1 | NA | TRBD2 | TRBV5-1 | CASSLSSGLAAYNEQFF | TGCGCCAGCAGCTTGAGTTCGGGACTAGCGGCTTACAATGAGCAGTTCTTC
TRBJ1-3 | NA | TRBD1 | TRBV9 | CASARTGSGNTIYF | TGTGCCAGCGCCCGGACAGGGTCTGGAAACACCATATATTTT
TRBJ2-2 | once | NA | TRBV4-2 | CASRQPLGEAHTGELFF | TGTGCCAGCAGGCAACCGCTCGGGGAGGCCCACACCGGGGAGCTGTTTTTT
TRBJ2-7 | NA | NA | TRBV7-2 | CASSLAGAPSREQYF | TGTGCCAGCAGCCTAGCAGGGGCCCCGTCGCGGGAGCAGTACTTC
TRBJ2-5 | NA | NA | TRBV15 | CATSPLQGYQETQYF | TGTGCCACCAGCCCACTGCAGGGGTACCAAGAGACCCAGTACTTC
TRBJ2-1 | NA | TRBD1 | TRBV4-3 | CASSQTGQGTYNEQFF | TGCGCCAGCAGCCAAACGGGACAGGGTACCTACAATGAGCAGTTCTTC
TRBJ2-3 | NA | NA | TRBV4-2 | CASSQDAGFTDTQYF | TGTGCCAGCAGCCAAGATGCGGGGTTCACAGATACGCAGTATTTT
TRBJ1-1 | NA | NA | TRBV11-3 | CASSLGLNTEAFF | TGTGCCAGCAGCTTAGGACTAAACACTGAAGCTTTCTTT
TRBJ1-1 | once | TRBD1 | TRBV10-3 | CAIRAGQQPQNTEAFF | TGTGCCATCAGGGCGGGACAGCAGCCCCAGAACACTGAAGCTTTCTTT
TRBJ2-1 | NA | TRBD2 | TRBV7-7 | CASSLTSGGANEQFF | TGTGCTAGCAGCTTAACTAGCGGGGGGGCGAATGAGCAGTTCTTC
TRBJ1-1 | few | NA | TRBV28 | CASSSGGSYTEAFF | TGTGCCAGCAGTTCCGGGGGGTCGTACACTGAAGCTTTCTTT
TRBJ2-7 | NA | TRBD2 | TRBV25-1 | CASSDPTSGGSEQYF | TGTGCCAGCAGTGACCCGACTAGCGGGGGGAGCGAGCAGTACTTC
TRBJ2-7 | NA | NA | TRBV6-5 | CASSLQGPGEQYF | TGTGCCAGCAGCCTACAGGGACCGGGCGAGCAGTACTTC
TRBJ2-2 | NA | TRBD2 | TRBV9 | CASSVGSGEITGELFF | TGTGCCAGCAGCGTAGGGAGCGGGGAGATCACCGGGGAGCTGTTTTTT
TRBJ2-3 | NA | TRBD2 | TRBV7-2 | CASSLRLAFALSTDTQYF | TGTGCCAGCAGCTTAAGACTAGCATTTGCTTTAAGCACAGATACGCAGTATTTT
TRBJ2-7 | few | NA | TRBV12-3/TRBV12-4 | CASSQGLRYEQYF | TGTGCCAGCAGTCAGGGGTTAAGGTACGAGCAGTACTTC
TRBJ2-7 | NA | TRBD1 | TRBV28 | CASSLRTGPNEQYF | TGTGCCAGCAGCCTTAGGACAGGGCCGAACGAGCAGTACTTC
TRBJ2-7 | NA | NA | TRBV5-5 | CASSLVFEQYF | TGTGCCAGCAGCTTGGTATTCGAGCAGTACTTC
TRBJ2-7 | NA | TRBD1 | TRBV7-2 | CASSLDAGGNYEQYF | TGTGCCAGCAGCTTAGATGCAGGGGGAAACTACGAGCAGTACTTC
TRBJ1-1 | NA | TRBD1 | TRBV2 | CASRKDRAAEAFF | TGTGCCAGCAGAAAGGACAGGGCCGCTGAAGCTTTCTTT
TRBJ2-7 | NA | NA | TRBV30 | CASYNRNSYEQYF | TGTGCCTCTTATAACAGGAACTCCTACGAGCAGTACTTC
TRBJ1-1 | NA | TRBD1 | TRBV6-6 | CASRGQGGFTEAFF | TGTGCCAGCAGAGGACAGGGAGGGTTCACTGAAGCTTTCTTT
TRBJ2-2 | NA | TRBD1 | TRBV5-4 | CASSLGGNRGTGELFF | TGTGCCAGCAGCTTGGGAGGTAACAGGGGCACCGGGGAGCTGTTTTTT
TRBJ1-5 | NA | NA | TRBV6-5 | CASRTSRGNQPQHF | TGTGCCAGCAGAACCTCCCGAGGCAATCAGCCCCAGCATTTT
TRBJ2-5 | NA | NA | TRBV3-1/TRBV3-2 | CASSQDSGFQETQYF | TGTGCCAGCAGCCAAGATTCGGGGTTTCAAGAGACCCAGTACTTC
TRBJ2-1 | once | NA | TRBV11-2 | CASSAGGSGHNEQFF | TGTGCCAGCAGCGCAGGTGGTAGCGGACACAATGAGCAGTTCTTC
TRBJ2-7 | NA | NA | TRBV24-1 | CATSETVPPYEQYF | TGTGCCACCAGTGAAACAGTTCCCCCCTACGAGCAGTACTTC
TRBJ1-2 | NA | NA | TRBV12-3/TRBV12-4 | CASSLDSYGYTF | TGTGCCAGCAGCCTCGACAGTTATGGCTACACCTTC
TRBJ2-7 | NA | NA | TRBV11-2 | CASSLVVWQKTYEQYF | TGTGCCAGCAGCCTAGTGGTATGGCAGAAAACCTACGAGCAGTACTTC